These T cell receptor beta chains were read from a single sample in a study of T cells after yellow fever vaccination. TCRdb fed the 5' RACE reads into MiXCR, producing one record per CDR3 protein. Among roughly 160,000 distinct CDR3 sequences listed, 7% to 10% were seen once. Sequences were derived from CD8+ T cells sorted from PBMCs, sampled 45 days after the yellow fever booster vaccination. All receptors derive from a man aged 18 to 30 who received the YFV17D yellow fever vaccine. Both conserved end residues are part of each CDR3. The D gene is left open where the match is weak. Size tells how often a clone was seen (once, few, many) or the class of an expanded clone, and some rows leave it out.

size	V	D	J	CDR3	DNA
few	TRBV3-1	TRBD2	TRBJ2-2	CASSHGLGSSPTGELFF	TGTGCCAGCAGCCACGGACTAGGGTCGTCCCCCACCGGGGAGCTGTTTTTT
-	TRBV6-5	-	TRBJ1-4	CASSYSNSVNEKLFF	TGTGCCAGCAGTTACTCGAACAGCGTTAATGAAAAACTGTTTTTT
few	TRBV12-3/TRBV12-4	-	TRBJ2-1	CASSEGPSSYNEQFF	TGTGCCAGCAGCGAAGGACCCAGCTCCTACAATGAGCAGTTCTTC
-	TRBV2	-	TRBJ2-3	CASSEVGRNTDTQYF	TGTGCCAGCAGTGAAGTGGGCAGAAACACAGATACGCAGTATTTT
few	TRBV24-1	-	TRBJ1-5	CATSDIDSNQPQHF	TGTGCCACCAGTGACATCGACAGCAATCAGCCCCAGCATTTT
-	TRBV24-1	-	TRBJ1-1	CATSDGPGTQRPEAFF	TGTGCCACCAGTGATGGCCCGGGCACCCAACGCCCTGAAGCTTTCTTT
few	TRBV4-2	-	TRBJ2-5	CASSQDREETQYF	TGTGCCAGCAGCCAAGACAGGGAAGAGACCCAGTACTTC
-	TRBV12-3/TRBV12-4	-	TRBJ1-5	CASSSEPGANQPQHF	TGTGCCAGCAGCTCTGAGCCTGGGGCTAATCAGCCCCAGCATTTT
few	TRBV7-2	-	TRBJ2-2	CASTPWDFPGELFF	TGTGCCAGCACCCCCTGGGATTTCCCCGGGGAGCTGTTTTTT
-	TRBV7-9	-	TRBJ2-7	CASSPPGLGYSYEQYF	TGTGCCAGCAGCCCACCGGGATTAGGTTACTCCTACGAGCAGTACTTC
few	TRBV14	TRBD1	TRBJ1-5	CASSQGQGAGQPQHF	TGTGCCAGCAGCCAAGGACAGGGGGCTGGTCAGCCCCAGCATTTT
-	TRBV9	TRBD1	TRBJ2-5	CASSAGLQGARETQYF	TGTGCCAGCAGCGCTGGACTCCAGGGGGCGAGGGAGACCCAGTACTTC
-	TRBV7-6	TRBD1	TRBJ1-3	CASSLRGVEGAPRDTIYF	TGTGCCAGCAGCTTAAGAGGGGTAGAGGGGGCTCCGAGGGACACCATATATTTT
many	TRBV7-2	-	TRBJ2-1	CASSSGGSSYNEQFF	TGTGCCAGCAGCTCCGGGGGAAGCTCCTACAATGAGCAGTTCTTC
-	TRBV6-2/TRBV6-3	-	TRBJ2-7	CASTDALRTNEQYF	TGTGCCAGCACCGACGCACTCAGGACCAACGAGCAGTACTTC
-	TRBV12-3/TRBV12-4	-	TRBJ2-5	CASTLGGPGETQYF	TGTGCCAGCACCTTGGGAGGACCGGGGGAGACCCAGTACTTC
few	TRBV2	-	TRBJ2-1	CASSESRLASFYNEQFF	TGTGCCAGCAGTGAAAGTCGGCTAGCAAGCTTCTACAATGAGCAGTTCTTC
few	TRBV27	-	TRBJ1-5	CASSFGGRQPQHF	TGTGCCAGCAGTTTCGGGGGCCGGCAGCCCCAGCATTTT
-	TRBV9	-	TRBJ1-1	CASSRRVGTEAFF	TGTGCCAGCAGCCGCCGGGTGGGAACTGAAGCTTTCTTT
-	TRBV20-1	-	TRBJ2-1	CSALRLGRNEQFF	TGCAGTGCTCTCCGACTAGGGCGGAATGAGCAGTTCTTC
few	TRBV7-9	-	TRBJ2-5	CASSLDPGPAETQYF	TGTGCCAGCAGCTTAGACCCCGGGCCGGCGGAGACCCAGTACTTC
few	TRBV9	TRBD1	TRBJ2-7	CASSATGTGGYEQYF	TGTGCCAGCAGCGCTACCGGGACAGGGGGTTACGAGCAGTACTTC
-	TRBV6-2/TRBV6-3	-	TRBJ2-7	CASSYPIGGTYEQYF	TGTGCCAGCAGTTACCCCATTGGGGGAACCTACGAGCAGTACTTC
-	TRBV19	-	TRBJ1-5	CASSQGTLIRPQHF	TGTGCCAGTAGTCAAGGGACACTCATCAGGCCCCAGCATTTT
many	TRBV7-9	-	TRBJ2-1	CASSPVYVEQFF	TGTGCCAGCAGCCCCGTTTACGTTGAGCAGTTCTTC
few	TRBV9	TRBD1	TRBJ1-2	CASSPRDSFYGYTF	TGTGCCAGCAGCCCACGGGACAGCTTCTATGGCTACACCTTC
-	TRBV9	TRBD2	TRBJ2-1	CASSVGVSGGVEQFF	TGTGCCAGCAGCGTAGGGGTTAGCGGGGGGGTTGAGCAGTTCTTC
many	TRBV29-1	-	TRBJ2-5	CSVVFWEQETQYF	TGCAGCGTTGTGTTCTGGGAACAAGAGACCCAGTACTTC
-	TRBV7-7	-	TRBJ2-2	CASSLSISGGELFF	TGTGCCAGCAGCTTATCTATCTCGGGGGGGGAGCTGTTTTTT
few	TRBV9	-	TRBJ2-5	CASSTTETQYF	TGTGCCAGCAGCACCACAGAGACCCAGTACTTC
-	TRBV7-2	-	TRBJ1-4	CASSPRGGAGKLFF	TGTGCCAGCAGCCCTCGGGGGGGGGCCGGAAAACTGTTTTTT
few	TRBV5-1	TRBD2	TRBJ2-5	CASSQHGTSGGVAETQYF	TGCGCCAGCAGCCAACATGGGACTAGCGGGGGGGTAGCAGAGACCCAGTACTTC
-	TRBV3-1	TRBD2	TRBJ2-1	CASSQGILAGDLTSSYNEQFF	TGTGCCAGCAGCCAAGGGATCCTAGCGGGGGACTTGACGAGCTCCTACAATGAGCAGTTCTTC
few	TRBV12-3/TRBV12-4	-	TRBJ1-5	CASSTLVREPQHF	TGTGCCAGCAGTACCCTAGTAAGAGAGCCCCAGCATTTT
few	TRBV9	TRBD1	TRBJ1-1	CASSVGSGTANTEAFF	TGTGCCAGCAGCGTGGGATCCGGGACAGCGAACACTGAAGCTTTCTTT
-	TRBV29-1	TRBD1	TRBJ2-4	CSVEPRGSPKGIQYF	TGCAGCGTTGAACCCAGGGGGTCCCCAAAGGGCATTCAGTACTTC
few	TRBV7-9	-	TRBJ2-1	CAANEQFF	TGTGCCGCCAATGAGCAGTTCTTC
-	TRBV20-1	-	TRBJ1-1	CSAIPSRRLNTEAFF	TGCAGTGCTATTCCTAGCAGGCGCCTGAACACTGAAGCTTTCTTT
many	TRBV7-9	TRBD2	TRBJ2-3	CASSLVPSGGTSTDTQYF	TGTGCCAGCAGCTTAGTTCCTAGCGGGGGGACTAGCACAGATACGCAGTATTTT
-	TRBV29-1	-	TRBJ1-3	CSAQMSGNTIYF	TGCAGCGCCCAGATGTCTGGAAACACCATATATTTT
few	TRBV4-3	-	TRBJ1-5	CASSRVLRSQPQHF	TGCGCCAGCAGCCGCGTTTTGAGAAGTCAGCCCCAGCATTTT
few	TRBV24-1	-	TRBJ2-1	CATSDLPVADSDSYNEQFF	TGTGCCACCAGTGATCTCCCCGTCGCAGACTCGGACTCCTACAATGAGCAGTTCTTC
-	TRBV7-9	TRBD1	TRBJ2-2	CASSSHRGETTGELFF	TGTGCCAGCAGCTCTCACAGGGGGGAGACCACCGGGGAGCTGTTTTTT
-	TRBV15	-	TRBJ1-1	CATSREYGGFPEAFF	TGTGCCACCAGCAGAGAGTACGGGGGTTTCCCTGAAGCTTTCTTT
-	TRBV29-1	-	TRBJ1-2	CSVEEDSGYTF	TGCAGCGTTGAAGAAGACAGTGGCTACACCTTC
-	TRBV15	TRBD1	TRBJ2-1	CATSRDPGQGDEQFF	TGTGCCACCAGCAGAGATCCGGGACAGGGCGATGAGCAGTTCTTC
few	TRBV5-1	-	TRBJ2-7	CASSLKRTYEQYF	TGCGCCAGCAGCTTGAAGCGCACCTACGAGCAGTACTTC
-	TRBV27	TRBD1	TRBJ1-1	CASEPAGGRGTEAFF	TGTGCCAGCGAACCGGCAGGGGGCCGGGGGACTGAAGCTTTCTTT
few	TRBV7-3	-	TRBJ2-2	CASSLIPDRNTGELFF	TGTGCCAGCAGCTTAATCCCGGACAGAAACACCGGGGAGCTGTTTTTT
-	TRBV6-2/TRBV6-3	-	TRBJ2-1	CASIWDLSRNEQFF	TGTGCCAGCATCTGGGACCTCTCTCGGAATGAGCAGTTCTTC
few	TRBV9	-	TRBJ1-2	CASSPPGPGYGYTF	TGTGCCAGCAGCCCACCCGGGCCTGGCTATGGCTACACCTTC
few	TRBV4-1	-	TRBJ2-7	CASRRRDTTSYEQYF	TGCGCCAGCAGACGCCGGGACACTACCTCCTACGAGCAGTACTTC
many	TRBV7-6	-	TRBJ2-1	CASSLDLLSSYNEQFF	TGTGCCAGCAGCTTAGACCTGTTGAGCTCCTACAATGAGCAGTTCTTC
many	TRBV7-2	TRBD2	TRBJ2-7	CASSYTSAYEQYF	TGTGCCAGCAGCTACACTAGCGCCTACGAGCAGTACTTC
-	TRBV5-1	-	TRBJ2-2	CASSKRTDLTGELFF	TGCGCCAGCAGCAAACGGACAGATCTCACCGGGGAGCTGTTTTTT
-	TRBV13	-	TRBJ1-1	CASSSPGGPEAFF	TGTGCCAGCAGCTCGCCGGGGGGCCCTGAAGCTTTCTTT
few	TRBV6-2/TRBV6-3	TRBD1	TRBJ1-1	CASSRTGITEAFF	TGTGCCAGCAGCAGGACAGGGATCACTGAAGCTTTCTTT
-	TRBV4-1	-	TRBJ2-5	CASSHEHRTLATQYF	TGCGCCAGCAGCCATGAACACCGGACCCTTGCGACCCAGTACTTC
many	TRBV5-4	-	TRBJ2-7	CASPPVLDGGSYEQYF	TGTGCCAGCCCCCCCGTCCTGGACGGGGGTTCCTACGAGCAGTACTTC